These 26 T cell receptor beta chains originate from one sample sequenced in a study of blood T cell repertoires in COVID-19. Repertoires were generated with immunoSEQ multiplex PCR, while TCRdb's copy carries only in-frame clones and drops some. This sample has about 75,000 clones; almost 90% occur once, and the top ten carry about 2.7%. Sequenced material: peripheral blood. Receptor source: a human donor in a cohort sampled during active COVID-19.

The chain recombines TRBV3-1 (or the pseudogene TRBV3-2) with TRBJ2-7; D possibly corresponds to TRBD2 (5 bases). The V gene's germline CDR1 is LGHDT and CDR2 YNNKEL (reference sequence). V was clipped by 1 base and J by 8 bases, with 9 bases between them. The CDR3 is 12 residues long. CDR3: CASSQVDGKQYF. In nucleotides, the CDR3 is TGTGCCAGCAGCCAAGTCGACGGGAAGCAGTACTTC.

The chain has TRBV24-1 and TRBJ2-7, with D perhaps TRBD2 (6 bases). Germline-derived CDR1 and CDR2 are KGHDR and SFDVKD. Trimming cost V 4 bases and J 2 bases, with 14 bases left between them. The CDR3 covers 15 residues. The CDR3 DNA follows: TGTGCCACCAGTGACCCGGACTCGGGGGCCTACGAGCAGTACTTC. Its protein is CATSDPDSGAYEQYF.

V and J are TRBV18 and TRBJ2-7, with 12 nucleotides matching TRBD2. CDR1 and CDR2 from the germline V gene are KGHSH and LQKENI. V gave up 3 bases and J gave up 7 bases; unmatched junction bases: 1. The CDR3 is 13 residues long. The CDR3 nucleotides are TGTGCCAGCTCACCCGGACTAGCGGGGGAGCAGTACTTC. Protein: CASSPGLAGEQYF.

V gene TRBV19 combines with J gene TRBJ2-2, with 8 nucleotides matching TRBD1. The CDR3 totals 15 residues. CDR1 LNHDA and CDR2 SQIVND come from the germline V gene (reference sequence). V lost 5 bases, J lost 5 bases, and 7 bases stayed unmatched. CDR3 nucleotides: TGTGCCAGTAGTGCCGACAGGGGAAGGACCGGGGAGCTGTTTTTT. Protein product: CASSADRGRTGELFF. Combining the CDR3 with reference TRBV19 and TRBJ2-2 gives the whole variable domain DGGITQSPKYLFRKEGQNVTLSCEQNLNHDAMYWYRQDPGQGLRLIYYSQIVNDFQKGDIAEGYSVSREKKESFPLTVTSAQKNPTAFYLCASSADRGRTGELFFGEGSRLTVL.

This rearrangement joins TRBV4-3 to TRBJ2-7; D is possibly TRBD2 (5 bases). Germline CDR1 is LGHNA and CDR2 is YSLEER. The CDR3 is 13 amino acids. Trimming shortened V by 0 bases and J by 7 bases, and 10 bases separated the two germline ends. This chain's CDR3 is CASSQDGVREQYF. CDR3 coding DNA: TGCGCCAGCAGCCAAGACGGGGTGAGGGAGCAGTACTTC.

V usage is TRBV9 and J usage is TRBJ2-3; D possibly corresponds to TRBD2 (6 bases). This CDR3 is 16 amino acids long. V was pared by 0 bases and J by 1 base, with 12 bases between. The germline V gene encodes CDR1 SGDLS and CDR2 YYNGEE. CDR3 sequence reads: CASSVARSSGTDTQYF. Here the CDR3 DNA reads TGTGCCAGCAGCGTAGCTCGGTCTAGCGGCACAGATACGCAGTATTTT.

The V call is TRBV28, the J call TRBJ2-7; D remains ambiguous. V was clipped by 5 bases and J by 1 base, with 15 bases between them. Germline V CDR1 and CDR2: MDHEN, SYDVKM. The CDR3 is 15 residues long. The CDR3 protein is CASSPRREASYEQYF. In nucleotides, the CDR3 is TGTGCCAGCAGTCCGAGAAGAGAGGCTTCCTACGAGCAGTACTTC.

The chain uses TRBV5-4 and TRBJ1-1, with TRBD1 as a possible D gene (6 bases). Germline V gene lookup returns CDR1 SGHNT and CDR2 YYREEE (reference sequence). The length of the CDR3 is 13 residues. The V and J ends lost 4 bases and 5 bases respectively, with 12 bases between them. The chain's CDR3 is CASSGQGQTEAFF. CDR3 in DNA: TGTGCCAGCAGCGGTCAGGGGCAAACTGAAGCTTTCTTT. Variable domain in full (rest from reference TRBV5-4 and TRBJ1-1): ETGVTQSPTHLIKTRGQQVTLRCSSQSGHNTVSWYQQALGQGPQFIFQYYREEENGRGNFPPRFSGLQFPNYSSELNVNALELDDSALYLCASSGQGQTEAFFGQGTRLTVV.

V usage is TRBV20-1 and J usage is TRBJ2-5; the D gene is possibly TRBD2 (7 bases). Germline loops: CDR1 DFQATT, CDR2 SNEGSKA (reference sequence). This CDR3 comprises 14 residues. Trimming took 3 bases from V and 4 from J, leaving 15 bases between them. CDR3 nucleotides: TGCAGTGCTAGTAGTGGGGGGGCTCGAGAGACCCAGTACTTC. This translates into CSASSGGARETQYF.

This chain uses TRBV18 with TRBJ2-4; D possibly corresponds to TRBD2 (5 bases). The CDR3 contains 15 residues. Germline lookup yields CDR1 KGHSH and CDR2 LQKENI. V was shortened by 5 bases and J by 6 bases, with 17 bases between the two germline ends. The CDR3 sequence is CASSEGPPPGNIQYF. The CDR3 DNA reads as TGTGCCAGCTCAGAGGGTCCTCCCCCGGGAAACATTCAGTACTTC.

The chain recombines TRBV7-3 with TRBJ2-1; the match to TRBD2 covers 16 bases. The V and J ends lost 5 bases and 10 bases, in that order; junction bases with no gene match: 8. Germline CDR1 is SGHTA and CDR2 is FQGTGA. The CDR3 has 16 residues. CDR3 amino acids: CASSPRGLAGGREQFF. The CDR3 nucleotides are TGTGCCAGCAGCCCGCGGGGACTAGCGGGAGGGCGGGAGCAGTTCTTC.

The V call is TRBV19, the J call TRBJ2-7; TRBD1 is a possible D gene (6 bases). Trimming pared 3 bases from V and 7 bases from J, leaving 10 bases between. The CDR3 sequence is 12 residues long. CDR1 and CDR2 (germline): LNHDA, SQIVND (reference sequence). The CDR3 region is CASSIRGQEQYF. DNA of the CDR3: TGTGCCAGTAGTATCCGGGGACAAGAGCAGTACTTC.

This clone was observed once. This chain uses TRBV13 with TRBJ2-3, with TRBD1 as a possible D gene (5 bases). Between the trimmed V and J ends, which lost 5 bases and 2 bases, there was a span of 11 bases. The CDR3 contains 14 residues. CDR1 PRHDT and CDR2 FYEKMQ come from the germline V gene (reference sequence). CDR3 nucleotide sequence: TGTGCCAGCAGCCTACGACAGTCCACAGATACGCAGTATTTT. This translates into CASSLRQSTDTQYF.

The V gene is TRBV4-1, the J gene TRBJ1-6; a weak D match, TRBD1 (5 bases). The CDR3 totals 14 residues. With 3 bases removed from V and 11 bases from J, the gap between germline ends came to 14 bases. Germline CDR1 reads MGHRA; CDR2 reads YSYEKL. The CDR3 DNA sequence: TGCGCCAGCAGCCATGCCGGGACTGCGGCACCCCTCCACTTT. Its translation: CASSHAGTAAPLHF.

This clone has a handful of counts. CDR3 nucleotide sequence: TGTGCCAGCAGGTCTCAGGGGACCTACTATGGCTACACCTTC. It yields the protein CASRSQGTYYGYTF. The chain joins TRBV6-6 to TRBJ1-2, with D possibly TRBD1 on 6 matching bases. This CDR3 comprises 14 residues. Trimming removed 6 bases from V and 3 bases from J, with 14 bases in between. CDR1 is MNHNY, CDR2 SVGAGI, per germline (reference sequence).

This chain links TRBV6-2 or TRBV6-3 with TRBJ2-2; D call uncertain. The CDR3 sequence is 14 residues long. Between the trimmed V and J ends, which lost 1 base and 3 bases, there was a span of 6 bases. CDR1 MNHEY and CDR2 SVGEGT come from the germline V gene. DNA for the CDR3: TGTGCCAGCAGTTACTTAGTCCACACCGGGGAGCTGTTTTTT. Amino acids: CASSYLVHTGELFF.

The chain is built from TRBV5-4 and TRBJ2-5; 13 bases align to TRBD2. The CDR3 runs 16 residues. Germline CDR1 is SGHNT and CDR2 is YYREEE (reference sequence). Losses at the gene ends were 3 bases for V and 2 bases for J; bases not matched to a gene: 4. In nucleotides, the CDR3 is TGTGCCAGCAGCTCACCGGGACTAGCGGGGCAAGAGACCCAGTACTTC. This sequence encodes CASSSPGLAGQETQYF.

The J gene is TRBJ2-5, the V gene TRBV7-7, with D maybe TRBD2 (6 bases). Trimming took 1 base from V and 5 from J, leaving 17 bases between them. Germline CDR1 reads SSHAT; CDR2 reads FNYEAQ (reference sequence). The CDR3 runs to 16 residues. The DNA of the CDR3 is TGTGCCAGCAGCTTAGGGCGGGGAATCAAGGTGGAGACCCAGTACTTC. Amino acid sequence: CASSLGRGIKVETQYF.

A note on this clone: This likely comes from a read error, as the CDR3 has no conserved phenylalanine or tryptophan at its end. The DNA is omitted, as the CDR3 cannot be located on it reliably, and the CDR3 follows TCRdb's listing. The chain is built from TRBV11-1 and TRBJ2-7; the D call TRBD2 from the table was never checked on the DNA. Germline CDR1 and CDR2: SGHAT and FQDESV (reference sequence). The length of the CDR3 is 12 amino acids, counting both ends. CDR3 sequence reads: CASSLAESRPTY.

This clone was seen a single time. Other DNA sequences in this specimen translate into the identical CDR3. V gene TRBV3-1 (or the pseudogene TRBV3-2) combines with J gene TRBJ2-7; D is unresolved. Germline CDR1 reads LGHDT; CDR2 reads YNNKEL (reference sequence). The CDR3 has 12 residues. Trimming removed 3 bases at V and 4 bases at J, with 7 bases between. CDR3 loop: CASSQGLYEQYF. The CDR3 region has the DNA TGTGCCAGCAGCCAGGGCCTTTACGAGCAGTACTTC.

This sequence joins TRBV13 and TRBJ2-7; 9 positions agree with TRBD1. Germline V gene data show CDR1 as PRHDT and CDR2 as FYEKMQ (reference sequence). J gave up 6 bases and V 3 bases, and 18 bases lay outside the gene matches. This CDR3 comprises 18 residues. The CDR3 DNA sequence: TGTGCCAGCAGCTTTCTTACTCCCGCCGGGACAGGGCAGGGCGAGCAGTACTTC. This sequence encodes CASSFLTPAGTGQGEQYF. Variable domain in full (rest from reference TRBV13 and TRBJ2-7): AAGVIQSPRHLIKEKRETATLKCYPIPRHDTVYWYQQGPGQDPQFLISFYEKMQSDKGSIPDRFSAQQFSDYHSELNMSSLELGDSALYFCASSFLTPAGTGQGEQYFGPGTRLTVT.

V usage is TRBV7-2 and J usage is TRBJ1-4; TRBD1 matches at 8 bases. The CDR3 has 16 residues. The germline V gene has CDR1 SGHTA and CDR2 FQGNSA. Trimming took 0 bases from V and 8 from J; bases not matched to a gene: 8. Written as DNA, the CDR3 is TGTGCCAGCAGCTTAGCAGTGTCAGGGGGCCGGGAAAAACTGTTTTTT. Translating gives CASSLAVSGGREKLFF.

Points on this clone: Other DNA sequences in the same sample also yield this CDR3. The V gene is TRBV6-5, the J gene TRBJ2-7; TRBD1 might be the D (5 bases). Trimming cost V 0 bases and J 0 bases, with 6 bases left between them. Germline CDR1 MNHEY, CDR2 SVGAGI. This CDR3 spans 14 amino acids. The CDR3 nucleotides are TGTGCCAGCAGTTACTCGACAGACTCCTACGAGCAGTACTTC. Translated: CASSYSTDSYEQYF.

This chain connects TRBV19 to TRBJ2-1; 9 bases are shared with TRBD1. The germline V gene has CDR1 LNHDA and CDR2 SQIVND (reference sequence). The trim removed 3 bases at V and 8 bases at J, leaving 5 bases unmatched. The CDR3 is 14 residues long. The CDR3 nucleotides read TGTGCCAGTAGTATTGGACAGGGGAACCATGAGCAGTTCTTC. Its protein is CASSIGQGNHEQFF.

The chain couples TRBV2 to TRBJ2-5, with D perhaps TRBD1 (6 bases). Trimming took 2 bases from V and 5 from J, leaving 12 bases between them. Germline loops: CDR1 SNHLY, CDR2 FYNNEI. This CDR3 is 14 amino acids long. CDR3 amino acids: CASSEFKRGETQYF. In nucleotides, the CDR3 is TGTGCCAGCAGTGAATTCAAGAGGGGGGAGACCCAGTACTTC. Full variable domain (outside the CDR3, taken from reference TRBV2 and TRBJ2-5): EPEVTQTPSHQVTQMGQEVILRCVPISNHLYFYWYRQILGQKVEFLVSFYNNEISEKSEIFDDQFSVERPDGSNFTLKIRSTKLEDSAMYFCASSEFKRGETQYFGPGTRLLVL.

The V gene is TRBV9, the J gene TRBJ2-7; 9 nucleotides align to TRBD1. The CDR3 totals 14 residues. Germline V CDR1 and CDR2: SGDLS, YYNGEE. V shed 7 bases and J 3 bases; nucleotides not matched to a gene: 8. The CDR3 DNA sequence: TGTGCCAGCTCAAGGGGGGACAGGGTCTACGAGCAGTACTTC. Its translation: CASSRGDRVYEQYF.